The rows below give T cell receptor beta chains drawn from one sample of a study of metastatic and nonmetastatic thyroid tumors. TCRdb re-called the PCR reads through MiXCR. Here the sample spans about 69,000 clones, more than 13% being singletons. The specimen was blood. Every receptor here comes from a male donor with papillary thyroid cancer or a benign thyroid nodule (not recorded which). Some clones in this sample may be carry-over from other donors' samples. CDR3s leave out the opening cysteine and the closing phenylalanine or tryptophan. The D gene is left open where the match is weak.

TRBV6-1	.	TRBJ1-6	ASREGLGSPLH
TRBV5-4	TRBD2	TRBJ2-2	ASSLGLAGGSGELF
TRBV19	.	TRBJ2-1	ASMVLGGPNEQF
TRBV6-2/TRBV6-3	TRBD1	TRBJ1-2	ASTLRQGIYGYT
TRBV5-1	.	TRBJ1-1	ASSLDGYLLPF
TRBV9	.	TRBJ2-3	ASSDPGHRTDTQY
TRBV2	TRBD2	TRBJ2-7	ASSRLAGGPYEQY
TRBV18	.	TRBJ2-1	ASSPGRGSYNEQF
TRBV6-2/TRBV6-3	.	TRBJ2-5	ASSGLRETQY
TRBV7-9	.	TRBJ2-6	ASSSGRHRANVLT
TRBV28	.	TRBJ1-5	ASRPGGGEGHNQPQH
TRBV11-2	.	TRBJ1-1	ASSPGRNTEAF
TRBV20-1	.	TRBJ1-6	SSRVITGLGLH
TRBV7-2	.	TRBJ1-2	ASSFKGNYGYT
TRBV30	TRBD2	TRBJ2-4	AWSVRGLAGVANIQY
TRBV20-1	.	TRBJ1-1	SAPRGALSGNTEAF
TRBV5-1	.	TRBJ2-7	ASSLTSRSYEQY
TRBV7-6	.	TRBJ1-3	ASSLNQGNGNTIY
TRBV6-4	.	TRBJ2-3	ASSDSRKSHTQY
TRBV29-1	.	TRBJ2-3	SVNSTDTQY
TRBV19	.	TRBJ1-5	ASSIRARRSQPQH
TRBV15	TRBD1	TRBJ2-2	ATSRAPTGGGHRGAV
TRBV5-5	.	TRBJ2-3	ASSPAGAADTQY
TRBV24-1	TRBD2	TRBJ2-1	ATSDFTSGRPASYNEQF
TRBV7-9	.	TRBJ1-5	ASSLITVNQPQH
TRBV6-1	.	TRBJ2-1	ASSEALYEQF
TRBV10-1	TRBD2	TRBJ2-1	ARGPSGRNNEQF
TRBV4-3	.	TRBJ2-6	ASSQGARRGRRPGANVLT
TRBV12-3/TRBV12-4	TRBD2	TRBJ2-3	ASSLGLASTDTQY
TRBV7-6	.	TRBJ1-2	ASSLAGDGGYT
TRBV4-3	.	TRBJ2-7	ASSQDYATDYEQY
TRBV28	.	TRBJ2-3	ASSGRPGTDTQY
TRBV4-2	TRBD1	TRBJ2-2	ASSQPGQGVVDTGELF
TRBV20-1	.	TRBJ2-3	SARPPGAPDTQY
TRBV6-1	.	TRBJ1-2	ASSFGQLNEGYT
TRBV12-5	.	TRBJ2-2	ASAADQWGSTNTGELF
TRBV6-1	.	TRBJ2-3	ASSDQQGWEGTQY
TRBV7-3	.	TRBJ1-6	ASSLEGGSPLH
TRBV12-3/TRBV12-4	TRBD2	TRBJ2-1	ASSLTHYVSGGSYNEQF
TRBV7-8	.	TRBJ2-5	ASSLRPGQPQTQY
TRBV28	.	TRBJ1-6	ASSFGNSPLH
TRBV18	.	TRBJ2-2	ASSGTGNTGELF
TRBV5-1	.	TRBJ1-2	ASSLENWSADT
TRBV24-1	.	TRBJ2-5	ATSDLDEETQY
TRBV27	TRBD2	TRBJ2-7	ASSLGGSNSYEQY
TRBV6-5	.	TRBJ1-6	ASSLLRGGPTYNSPLH
TRBV6-2/TRBV6-3	TRBD2	TRBJ2-5	ASSSGLAGGWETQY
TRBV5-8	.	TRBJ2-4	ASSLRGGIAKNIQY
TRBV11-1	TRBD1	TRBJ1-3	ASSLTTGGSGNTIY
TRBV3-1	TRBD1	TRBJ1-2	ASSTERTGVGYT
TRBV5-6	.	TRBJ2-1	ASSGEQV
TRBV4-3	.	TRBJ2-1	ASSPSGGGYTYNEQF
TRBV5-6	.	TRBJ1-2	ASSLARDGRAGRSYGYT